This is a list of T cell receptor beta chains from one sample in a study of beta chain features in type 1 diabetes. The data were produced by immunoSEQ multiplex PCR, yet TCRdb's version contains in-frame clones alone and is incomplete. Altogether about 180,000 clones are present, about an eighth being singletons, with the ten largest covering 0.5% to 0.75%. Sequencing was carried out using central memory CD4+ T cells from blood. All receptors derive from a woman between 18 and 29 years old in good health. Each CDR3 is given with its conserved first and last residue. Fields, in order: V gene, clone size, J gene, D gene, CDR3 DNA, CDR3 protein. D genes are given only for firm matches. Clone size appears in some rows only: once, few, many, or a class for an expanded clone.

>TRBV7-2|few|TRBJ1-2|.
TGTGCCAGCAGCTTAGAAGGCAGGGCCTATGGCTACACCTTC
CASSLEGRAYGYTF
>TRBV29-1|.|TRBJ1-5|.
TGCAGCGTTGCAACAGCAAATAGCAATCAGCCCCAGCATTTT
CSVATANSNQPQHF
>TRBV28|.|TRBJ1-4|.
TGTGCCAGCAGTTTACTGCGGGGTGCAACTAATGAAAAACTGTTTTTT
CASSLLRGATNEKLFF
>TRBV6-5|.|TRBJ1-1|.
TGTGCCAGCAGTTACTCGTTCACTCTCCCTGAAGCTTTCTTT
CASSYSFTLPEAFF
>TRBV18|.|TRBJ2-3|TRBD2
TGTGCCAGCTCAGCGGGACTAGCGGGAGGAGATACGCAGTATTTT
CASSAGLAGGDTQYF
>TRBV5-1|few|TRBJ2-6|.
TGCGCCAGCAGCTTGGAGGGGGCTGGGGCCAACGTCCTGACTTTC
CASSLEGAGANVLTF
>TRBV13|.|TRBJ1-1|.
TGTGCCAGCAGCTTAGTTTCAACCGAGGCGACTTTCTTT
CASSLVSTEATFF
>TRBV18|few|TRBJ2-7|.
TGTGCCAGCTCACCTACCCGAGAATACGAGCAGTACTTC
CASSPTREYEQYF
>TRBV4-2|few|TRBJ1-2|TRBD1
TGTGCCAGCAGCCCCTATCCGGGACAGGGCTATGGCTACACCTTC
CASSPYPGQGYGYTF
>TRBV21-1|few|TRBJ1-1|.
TGTGATCCAGGCCCTGAAGCTTTCTTT
CDPGPEAFF
>TRBV11-2|few|TRBJ2-1|TRBD2
TGTGCCAGTCGATTAGCGGGAGGGCCGAATGAGCAGTTCTTC
CASRLAGGPNEQFF
>TRBV5-1|.|TRBJ2-1|TRBD1
TGCGCCAGCAGTTATCAGGGACAGGGCAACAATGAGCAGTTCTTC
CASSYQGQGNNEQFF
>TRBV29-1|.|TRBJ1-1|TRBD1
TGCAGCGTTGGGGGGACAGGGAGTTGGACTGAAGCTTTCTTT
CSVGGTGSWTEAFF
>TRBV7-3|few|TRBJ2-3|TRBD2
TGTGCCAGCAGCTTAAGCGGGAGGGCCTCAGATACGCAGTATTTT
CASSLSGRASDTQYF
>TRBV5-1|few|TRBJ2-6|TRBD1
TGCGCCAGCAGCTCACAGGGGACCGGGGCCAACGTCCTGACTTTC
CASSSQGTGANVLTF
>TRBV27|few|TRBJ1-1|.
TGTGCCAGCGATAGCCGAGCTGGGAACACTGAAGCTTTCTTT
CASDSRAGNTEAFF
>TRBV27|few|TRBJ1-1|.
TGTGCCAGCAGTTTATCGTACAGCAACACTGAAGCTTTCTTT
CASSLSYSNTEAFF
>TRBV10-3|few|TRBJ2-7|.
TGTGCCATCAGTGAGTACAGTGAGCAGTACTTC
CAISEYSEQYF
>TRBV30|few|TRBJ2-1|.
TGTGCTGTCGCAGGGCCTCCCTACAATGAGCAGTTCTTC
CAVAGPPYNEQFF
>TRBV7-2|few|TRBJ1-5|TRBD1
TGTGCCAGCAGCTTGGGGACAGGGTGGAATCAGCCCCAGCATTTT
CASSLGTGWNQPQHF
>TRBV19|.|TRBJ1-5|.
TGTGCCAGTAGTGTGCAGAAAAATCAGCCCCAGCATTTT
CASSVQKNQPQHF
>TRBV30|few|TRBJ2-5|TRBD2
TGTGCATCCGGCGGGGGGGGGAGTGAGACCCAGTACTTC
CASGGGGSETQYF
>TRBV7-9|.|TRBJ2-3|.
TGTGCCAGCAGCTTATCGGAACAGTCAGTTGCAGATACGCAGTATTTT
CASSLSEQSVADTQYF
>TRBV6-1|.|TRBJ2-5|TRBD2
TGTGCCAGCAGTGGAGACGGACTAGCGGTTGAGACCCAGTACTTC
CASSGDGLAVETQYF
>TRBV11-3|.|TRBJ2-7|TRBD2
TGTGCCAGCAGCGAAACGGGACTAGCGGACTACGAGCAGTACTTC
CASSETGLADYEQYF
>TRBV4-2|.|TRBJ1-4|.
TGTGCCAGCAGCCAGGGGGGGTTTGAAAAACTGTTTTTT
CASSQGGFEKLFF
>TRBV6-6|.|TRBJ1-3|.
TGTGCCAGCAGTTCACAACACGGAAACACCATATATTTT
CASSSQHGNTIYF
>TRBV18|few|TRBJ2-4|TRBD1
TGTGCCAGCTCACCACAAAGTCTGGGACAGGAGTTTACTGTTCAGTACTTC
CASSPQSLGQEFTVQYF
>TRBV28|.|TRBJ2-5|.
TGTGCCAGCAGTTCTGGGGGCAAGACCCAGTACTTC
CASSSGGKTQYF
>TRBV6-4|.|TRBJ1-1|.
TGTGCCAGCAGTGAAGAAAGGGGAACTGAAGCTTTCTTT
CASSEERGTEAFF
>TRBV5-6|.|TRBJ1-5|.
TGTGCCAGCAGCTTGATCGGGGTGGGTCAGCCCCAGCATTTT
CASSLIGVGQPQHF
>TRBV5-1|.|TRBJ1-1|TRBD1
TGCGCCAGCAGCTTAAGACAGGGAGCTGGCACTGAAGCTTTCTTT
CASSLRQGAGTEAFF